The rows below give T cell receptor beta chains drawn from one sample of a study of monozygotic twins with cystic fibrosis. Assay: immunoSEQ multiplex PCR; the TCRdb copy retains only in-frame clones and omits some. The sample contains some 11,000 clones, approximately 97% of which appear only once. The source material was blood. The receptor set was obtained from a boy aged 5-17 years with cystic fibrosis. The CDR3 runs from the conserved cysteine through the conserved F or W. D genes are given only for firm matches. For some rows the clone size is stated as once, few or many, or as a class when expanded; others skip it.

clone_size d_call j_call v_call cdr3_aa cdr3_nt
. . TRBJ2-5 TRBV9 CASSVELGPQYF TGTGCCAGCAGCGTAGAACTAGGACCCCAGTACTTC
. . TRBJ2-1 TRBV5-6 CASSLPDSDEQFF TGTGCCAGCAGCTTGCCTGATTCGGATGAGCAGTTCTTC
. . TRBJ1-1 TRBV5-6 CASSLGPLNTEAFF TGTGCCAGCAGCCTCGGACCGTTGAACACTGAAGCTTTCTTT
once . TRBJ2-5 TRBV6-6 CASSRPGEGWQETQYF TGTGCCAGCAGCCGGCCGGGGGAAGGTTGGCAAGAGACCCAGTACTTC
few . TRBJ1-2 TRBV7-2 CASSPDKNYGYTF TGTGCCAGCAGCCCGGACAAGAACTATGGCTACACCTTC
few . TRBJ1-2 TRBV6-6 CASSYGANYGYTF TGTGCCAGCAGTTACGGGGCTAACTATGGCTACACCTTC
. . TRBJ2-1 TRBV14 CASSQERTGYKQFF TGTGCCAGCAGCCAGGAAAGAACAGGGTACAAGCAGTTCTTC
. . TRBJ2-7 TRBV14 CASSQGHLLTYEQYF TGTGCCAGCAGCCAAGGGCACCTCCTGACCTACGAGCAGTACTTC
. TRBD2 TRBJ2-2 TRBV7-6 CASSLGASGSTGELFF TGTGCCAGCAGCTTAGGGGCTAGCGGGAGTACCGGGGAGCTGTTTTTT
. . TRBJ1-2 TRBV7-2 CASSLEAGEDYGYTF TGTGCCAGCAGCTTAGAGGCAGGGGAGGACTATGGCTACACCTTC
. TRBD1 TRBJ1-2 TRBV9 CASSLTGRFTF TGTGCCAGCAGCCTGACAGGGAGATTCACCTTC
. . TRBJ1-2 TRBV9 CASSVVAEVNYGYTF TGTGCCAGCAGCGTAGTCGCTGAAGTCAACTATGGCTACACCTTC
. . TRBJ2-1 TRBV20-1 CSAQKGRLQFF TGCAGTGCTCAGAAGGGCAGATTACAGTTCTTC
. . TRBJ2-7 TRBV10-3 CAISGAYEQYF TGTGCCATCAGTGGGGCCTACGAGCAGTACTTC
. . TRBJ2-3 TRBV28 CASSSRGGTDTQYF TGTGCCAGCAGTTCTAGGGGAGGCACAGATACGCAGTATTTT
. TRBD1 TRBJ2-5 TRBV6-6 CASSTGQGYQETQYF TGTGCCAGCAGTACGGGACAGGGATACCAAGAGACCCAGTACTTC
. . TRBJ1-5 TRBV30 CAWRADSNQPQHF TGTGCCTGGAGGGCGGACAGCAATCAGCCCCAGCATTTT
. . TRBJ1-2 TRBV2 CASSENPKDGYTF TGTGCCAGCAGTGAAAACCCAAAAGATGGCTACACCTTC
. . TRBJ1-1 TRBV18 CASSPGLNTEAFF TGTGCCAGCTCACCAGGGTTGAACACTGAAGCTTTCTTT
. . TRBJ2-7 TRBV28 CASSRLPESSYEQYF TGTGCCAGCAGTCGCCTCCCGGAAAGCTCCTACGAGCAGTACTTC
. TRBD1 TRBJ2-7 TRBV7-9 CASSPSGQGIVEQYF TGTGCCAGCAGCCCTTCGGGACAGGGAATCGTCGAGCAGTACTTC
. . TRBJ2-7 TRBV13 CASSLEAGEQYF TGTGCCAGCAGCTTAGAAGCTGGCGAGCAGTACTTC
. . TRBJ1-4 TRBV14 CASNPTGSFEKLFF TGTGCCAGCAACCCCACAGGGTCTTTTGAAAAACTGTTTTTT
. TRBD2 TRBJ2-6 TRBV4-3 CASSDSGTASGANVLTF TGCGCCAGCAGCGATAGCGGGACCGCCTCTGGGGCCAACGTCCTGACTTTC
. . TRBJ2-2 TRBV7-6 CASRGGPGELFF TGTGCCAGCAGGGGGGGACCCGGGGAGCTGTTTTTT
. . TRBJ1-5 TRBV2 CASSLRRHQPQHF TGTGCCAGCAGCCTCCGACGGCATCAGCCCCAGCATTTT
. . TRBJ1-4 TRBV6-5 CASSWSRTNEKLFF TGTGCCAGCAGTTGGTCCCGCACTAATGAAAAACTGTTTTTT
. . TRBJ2-1 TRBV18 CASSPRQGSANEQFF TGTGCCAGCTCACCAAGGCAGGGGAGCGCCAATGAGCAGTTCTTC
. . TRBJ1-2 TRBV10-2 CASSSEGHPNYGYTF TGCGCCAGCAGTTCCGAGGGACACCCAAACTATGGCTACACCTTC
. . TRBJ1-2 TRBV27 CASGRGGNYGYTF TGTGCCAGTGGCAGAGGGGGTAACTATGGCTACACCTTC